The TCR beta chain described here comes from a study of T cells after yellow fever vaccination. TCRdb passed the 5' RACE reads through MiXCR, listing each CDR3 protein once. The profile covers 400,000 or so distinct CDR3 sequences, with approximately 10% appearing a single time and around 18% taken by the ten largest. V was pared by 3 bases and J by 2 bases, with 26 bases between. Germline V lookup: CDR1 MDHEN, CDR2 SYDVKM. The CDR3 contains 19 residues. Turning to this clonotype: Antigen unknown.

Study conclusions and caveats: Most clones from primary vaccination resurfaced after the booster (96% CD4, approximately 88% CD8). The CD4 compartment and the CD8 compartment contained a small share of clonotypes in common.

This receptor was taken from a man aged 18 to 35 who received the YFV17D yellow fever vaccine. This rearrangement joins TRBV28 to TRBJ2-7; a weak D match, TRBD1 (6 bases). Here the sequenced sample was PBMCs, taken on the day of the first yellow fever vaccination. This chain's CDR3 is CASSLNTLARGHLPYEQYV. DNA of the CDR3: TGTGCCAGCAGTTTGAACACGCTGGCCCGGGGACACCTTCCCTACGAGCAGTACGTC.